This T cell receptor (beta chain) emerged from a study of blood T cells in healthy people across ages. Study-wide points: Naive T cell percentage strongly correlated with TCR beta diversity. Getting older went along with TCR beta diversity per million T cells dropping roughly linearly.

Regarding this clonotype: The antigen is undetermined.

The second PCR ran roughly 7 to 11 cycles with a sample-barcoded 5' primer and J-beta primers. TCRdb itself ran the 5' RACE reads through MiXCR, one entry per CDR3 protein. The table has roughly 800,000 distinct CDR3 sequences, 25% to 30% seen once; the top ten hold 3%. This sample also appeared in a second study, on T cells of mothers and their children. In that study: From each mother came over 8.5 million TCR beta CDR3 reads, and from each child came approximately 2.8 million. Mother-child pairs who were related displayed a slightly higher overlap than unrelated pairs, a difference that was non-significant.

Sample: blood. This clonotype originated in a boy aged 5-17 years in good health.

CDR3 region: CASWGSNQPQHF. The CDR3 DNA reads as TGTGCCAGTTGGGGGAGCAATCAGCCCCAGCATTTT. The V gene is TRBV19, the J gene TRBJ1-5, with D perhaps TRBD1 (5 bases). Germline CDR1 is LNHDA and CDR2 is SQIVND (reference sequence). The CDR3 spans 12 residues. Trimming removed 8 bases at V and 1 base at J, with 6 bases between.